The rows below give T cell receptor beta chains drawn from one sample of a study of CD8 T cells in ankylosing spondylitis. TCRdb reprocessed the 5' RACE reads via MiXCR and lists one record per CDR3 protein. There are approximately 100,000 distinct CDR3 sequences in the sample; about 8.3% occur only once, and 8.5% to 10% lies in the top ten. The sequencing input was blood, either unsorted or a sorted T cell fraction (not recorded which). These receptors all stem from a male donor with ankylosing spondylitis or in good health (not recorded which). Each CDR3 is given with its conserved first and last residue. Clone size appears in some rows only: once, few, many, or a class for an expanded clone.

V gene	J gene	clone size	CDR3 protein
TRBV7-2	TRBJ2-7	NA	CASSFQGTSYEQYF
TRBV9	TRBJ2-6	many	CASSTTRGATGANVLTF
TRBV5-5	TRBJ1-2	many	CASSGDRGYTF
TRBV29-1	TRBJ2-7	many	CSVKSNGRGYEQYF
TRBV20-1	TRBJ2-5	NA	CSARGTGKGRQETQYF
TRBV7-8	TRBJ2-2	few	CASSFEGRAGVNTGELFF
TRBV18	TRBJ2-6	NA	CASSPLRQGDGANVLTF
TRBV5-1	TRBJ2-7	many	CASREGEIYEQYF
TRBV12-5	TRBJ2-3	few	CASENGPSTDTQYF
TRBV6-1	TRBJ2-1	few	CASSVGQLNEQFF
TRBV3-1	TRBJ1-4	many	CASSQDRGVFEKLFF
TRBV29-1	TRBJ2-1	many	CSVEKQGRYNEQFF
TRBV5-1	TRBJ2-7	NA	CASSDGRQGAYEQYF
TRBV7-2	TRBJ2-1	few	CASSLEAGGYNEQFF
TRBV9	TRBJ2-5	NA	CASSVAGAETQYF
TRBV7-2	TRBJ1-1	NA	CASSLYSTGGFDTEAFF
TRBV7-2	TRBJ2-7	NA	CASSLADRVYEQYF
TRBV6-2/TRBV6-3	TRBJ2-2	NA	CASSYGENTGELFF
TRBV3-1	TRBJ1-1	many	CASSHRQGAHTEAFF
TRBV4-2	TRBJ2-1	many	CASSHRRSDNEQFF
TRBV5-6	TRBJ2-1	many	CASSFLTGTFSYNEQFF
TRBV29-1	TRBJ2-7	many	CSVEDGSEMRYEQYF
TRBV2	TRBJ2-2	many	CASRGLAGANTGELFF
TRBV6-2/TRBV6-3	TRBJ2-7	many	CASSIRRRRSYEQYF
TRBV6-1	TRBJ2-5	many	CASSQGPQTGETQYF
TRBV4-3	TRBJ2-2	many	CASSQDVASGELFF
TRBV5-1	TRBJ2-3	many	CASSLLFVQGGTDTQYF
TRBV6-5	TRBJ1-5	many	CASSSLDRGNQPQHF
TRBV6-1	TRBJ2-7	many	CASSRTSGAYEQYF
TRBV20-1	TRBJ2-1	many	CSASMLAGDNEQFF
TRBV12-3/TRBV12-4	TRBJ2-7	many	CASSFGSREQYF
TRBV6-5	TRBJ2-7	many	CASGQGGEQYF
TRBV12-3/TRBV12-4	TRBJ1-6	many	CASSFVSPGLNSPLHF
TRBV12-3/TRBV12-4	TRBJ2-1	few	CASRGTSGKSPSSYNEQFF
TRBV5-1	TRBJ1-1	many	CASSPLEGGTEAFF